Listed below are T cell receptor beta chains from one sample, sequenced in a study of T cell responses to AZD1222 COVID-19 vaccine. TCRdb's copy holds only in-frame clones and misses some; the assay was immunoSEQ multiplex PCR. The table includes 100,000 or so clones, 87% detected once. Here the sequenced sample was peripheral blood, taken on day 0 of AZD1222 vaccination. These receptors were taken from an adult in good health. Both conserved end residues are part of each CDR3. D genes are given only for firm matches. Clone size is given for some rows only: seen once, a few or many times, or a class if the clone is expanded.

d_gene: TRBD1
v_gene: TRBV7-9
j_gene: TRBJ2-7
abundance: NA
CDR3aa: CASSSTGVRYEQYF
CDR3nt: TGTGCCAGCAGCTCGACAGGGGTACGGTACGAGCAGTACTTC

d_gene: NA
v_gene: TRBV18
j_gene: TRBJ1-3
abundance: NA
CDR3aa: CASSLSSKPGNTIYF
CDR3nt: TGTGCCAGCTCACTGAGCAGCAAACCAGGAAACACCATATATTTT

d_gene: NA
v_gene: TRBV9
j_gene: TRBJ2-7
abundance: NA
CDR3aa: CASSVVAGSYEQYF
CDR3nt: TGTGCCAGCAGCGTAGTGGCGGGGTCCTACGAGCAGTACTTC

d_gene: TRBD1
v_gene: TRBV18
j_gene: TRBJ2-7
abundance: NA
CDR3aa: CASSLRGTGVPKQYF
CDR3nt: TGTGCCAGCTCACTTAGAGGGACAGGGGTACCGAAGCAGTACTTC

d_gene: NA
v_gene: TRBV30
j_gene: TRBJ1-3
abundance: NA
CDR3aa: CAWNPSGNTIYF
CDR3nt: TGTGCCTGGAACCCCTCTGGAAACACCATATATTTT

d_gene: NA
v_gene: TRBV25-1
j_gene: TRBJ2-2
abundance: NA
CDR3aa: CASSDLVNTGELFF
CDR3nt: TGTGCCAGCAGTGATCTTGTGAACACCGGGGAGCTGTTTTTT

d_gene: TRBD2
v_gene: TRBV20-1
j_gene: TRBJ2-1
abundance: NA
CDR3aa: CSASSGVLSYNEQFF
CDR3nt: TGCAGTGCTAGTAGCGGGGTCCTCTCCTACAATGAGCAGTTCTTC

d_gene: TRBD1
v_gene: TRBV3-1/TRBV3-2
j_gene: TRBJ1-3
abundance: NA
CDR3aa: CASSGGTGRRNTIYF
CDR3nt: TGTGCCAGCAGCGGGGGGACAGGGCGGAGAAACACCATATATTTT

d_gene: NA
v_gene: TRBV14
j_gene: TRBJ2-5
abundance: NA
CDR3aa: CASSQSRGWGETQYF
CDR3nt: TGTGCCAGCAGCCAAAGTCGGGGTTGGGGAGAGACCCAGTACTTC

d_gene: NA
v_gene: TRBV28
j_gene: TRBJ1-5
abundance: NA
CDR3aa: CASSFISGAVLGGNQPQHF
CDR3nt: TGTGCCAGCAGTTTCATATCAGGGGCGGTTTTAGGGGGCAATCAGCCCCAGCATTTT

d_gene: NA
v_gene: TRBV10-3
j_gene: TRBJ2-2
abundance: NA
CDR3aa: CAISEGQNTGELFF
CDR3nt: TGTGCCATCAGCGAGGGACAGAACACCGGGGAGCTGTTTTTT

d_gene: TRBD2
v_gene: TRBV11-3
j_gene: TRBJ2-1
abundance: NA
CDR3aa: CASSFPPSGYYNEQFF
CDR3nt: TGTGCCAGCAGCTTTCCCCCTAGCGGGTACTACAATGAGCAGTTCTTC

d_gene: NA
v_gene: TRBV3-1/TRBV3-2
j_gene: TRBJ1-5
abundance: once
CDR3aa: CASSPAQGVGGRQPQHF
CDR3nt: TGTGCCAGCAGCCCCGCTCAAGGGGTCGGAGGCCGTCAGCCCCAGCATTTT

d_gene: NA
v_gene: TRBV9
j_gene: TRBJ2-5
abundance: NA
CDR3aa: CASSVGAVARYSQETQYF
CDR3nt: TGTGCCAGCAGCGTAGGGGCGGTAGCGAGATATTCTCAAGAGACCCAGTACTTC

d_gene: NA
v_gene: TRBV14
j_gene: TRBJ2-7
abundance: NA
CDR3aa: CASSQEYGSSYEQYF
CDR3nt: TGTGCCAGCAGCCAAGAGTACGGGTCCTCCTACGAGCAGTACTTC

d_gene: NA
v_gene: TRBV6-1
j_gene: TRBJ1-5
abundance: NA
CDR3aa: CASSEAPRVNQPQHF
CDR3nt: TGTGCCAGCAGTGAAGCGCCGAGGGTAAATCAGCCCCAGCATTTT

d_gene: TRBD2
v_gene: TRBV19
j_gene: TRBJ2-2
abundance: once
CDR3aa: CASSIDTGGRTGELFF
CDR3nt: TGTGCCAGTAGTATAGATACGGGGGGGCGTACCGGGGAGCTGTTTTTT

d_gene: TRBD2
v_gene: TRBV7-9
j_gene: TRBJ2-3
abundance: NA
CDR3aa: CASSWGTSSTDTQYF
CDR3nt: TGTGCCAGCAGCTGGGGGACTAGCTCGACCGATACGCAGTATTTT

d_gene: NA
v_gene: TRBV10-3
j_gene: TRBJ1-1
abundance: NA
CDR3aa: CAIRRGTTEAFF
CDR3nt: TGTGCCATCAGGCGGGGTACGACTGAAGCTTTCTTT

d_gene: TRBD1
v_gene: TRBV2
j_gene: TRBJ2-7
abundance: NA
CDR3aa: CASEGAGEQYF
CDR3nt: TGTGCCAGCGAGGGGGCCGGCGAGCAGTACTTC

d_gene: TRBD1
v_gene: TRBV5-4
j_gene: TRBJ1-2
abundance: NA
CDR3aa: CASSFQGGIYGYTF
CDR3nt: TGTGCCAGCAGCTTTCAAGGGGGCATCTATGGCTACACCTTC

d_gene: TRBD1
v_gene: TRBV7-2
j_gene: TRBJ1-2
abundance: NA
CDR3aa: CASSKQGDNYGYTF
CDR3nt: TGTGCCAGCAGCAAACAGGGGGATAACTATGGCTACACCTTC

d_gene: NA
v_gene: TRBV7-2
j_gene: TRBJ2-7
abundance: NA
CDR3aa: CASSLGAPLASYEQYF
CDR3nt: TGTGCCAGCAGCTTAGGCGCACCACTAGCCTCCTACGAGCAGTACTTC

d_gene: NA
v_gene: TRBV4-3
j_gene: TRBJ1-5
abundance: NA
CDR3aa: CASSQDRVQPQHF
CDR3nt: TGCGCCAGCAGCCAAGATAGGGTTCAGCCCCAGCATTTT

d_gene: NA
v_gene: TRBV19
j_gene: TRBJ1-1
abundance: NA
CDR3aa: CASTPKYGGLTEAFF
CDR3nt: TGTGCCAGTACCCCTAAGTACGGGGGGCTCACTGAAGCTTTCTTT

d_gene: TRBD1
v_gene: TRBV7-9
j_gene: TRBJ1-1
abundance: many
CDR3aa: CASSPQGETEAFF
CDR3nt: TGTGCCAGCAGCCCACAGGGGGAGACTGAAGCTTTCTTT

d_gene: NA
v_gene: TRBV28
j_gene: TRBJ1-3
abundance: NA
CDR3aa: CASRPGTIGNTIYF
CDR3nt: TGTGCCAGCAGACCCGGGACGATCGGAAACACCATATATTTT

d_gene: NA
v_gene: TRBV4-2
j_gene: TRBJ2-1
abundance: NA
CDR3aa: CASSKQGTEGDEQFF
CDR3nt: TGTGCCAGCAGCAAACAGGGGACGGAGGGGGATGAGCAGTTCTTC

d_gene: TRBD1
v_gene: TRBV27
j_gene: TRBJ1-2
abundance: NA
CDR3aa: CASSFRGPQGGYTF
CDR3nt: TGTGCCAGCAGTTTTAGGGGGCCTCAAGGGGGCTACACCTTC